Below, 4 T cell receptor beta chains from the same sample are listed, as sequenced in a study of T cell responses to AZD1222 COVID-19 vaccine. Libraries were prepared by immunoSEQ multiplex PCR; TCRdb keeps only in-frame clonotypes and omits some of them. The sample lists some 100,000 clones; approximately 91% were seen once. The starting material was peripheral blood, obtained on day 0 of AZD1222 vaccination. These receptors all stem from an adult in good health.

The J gene is TRBJ2-1, the V gene TRBV2, with 12 bases matching TRBD2. There are 14 residues in the CDR3. With 5 bases clipped from V and 8 bases from J, the junction kept 4 bases outside the gene matches. Germline V lookup: CDR1 SNHLY, CDR2 FYNNEI. As DNA, the CDR3 is TGTGCCAGCAGTACCCTAGCGGGAGGGCATGAGCAGTTCTTC. Translating it yields CASSTLAGGHEQFF.

V usage is TRBV5-1 and J usage is TRBJ2-5; unclear D gene. The germline V gene has CDR1 SGHRS and CDR2 YFSETQ. The CDR3 spans 13 residues. V was pared by 4 bases and J by 5 bases, with 12 bases between. The chain's CDR3 is CASSQTDRETQYF. CDR3 bases: TGCGCCAGCAGCCAGACCGATAGGGAGACCCAGTACTTC.

The chain combines TRBV18 with TRBJ2-1, with 7 bases aligning to TRBD2. The junction had 9 bases not matched to a gene; V was cut back by 6 bases and J by 10 bases. CDR3 length: 13 residues. Germline assignment: CDR1 KGHSH and CDR2 LQKENI. Here the CDR3 reads CASSVGRGLEQFF. DNA of the CDR3: TGTGCCAGCTCGGTGGGGAGGGGCCTCGAGCAGTTCTTC.

This clone has more than one count but fewer than ten. The chain links TRBV5-1 to TRBJ1-6; D uncertain. Germline CDR1 reads SGHRS; CDR2 reads YFSETQ. The CDR3 extends over 13 amino acids. V was shortened by 4 bases and J by 5 bases, with 7 bases between the two germline ends. Here the CDR3 reads CASSPDDNSPLHF. For the CDR3, the DNA is TGCGCCAGCAGCCCAGACGATAATTCACCCCTCCACTTT. Variable domain in full (rest from reference TRBV5-1 and TRBJ1-6): KAGVTQTPRYLIKTRGQQVTLSCSPISGHRSVSWYQQTPGQGLQFLFEYFSETQRNKGNFPGRFSGRQFSNSRSEMNVSTLELGDSALYLCASSPDDNSPLHFGNGTRLTVT.